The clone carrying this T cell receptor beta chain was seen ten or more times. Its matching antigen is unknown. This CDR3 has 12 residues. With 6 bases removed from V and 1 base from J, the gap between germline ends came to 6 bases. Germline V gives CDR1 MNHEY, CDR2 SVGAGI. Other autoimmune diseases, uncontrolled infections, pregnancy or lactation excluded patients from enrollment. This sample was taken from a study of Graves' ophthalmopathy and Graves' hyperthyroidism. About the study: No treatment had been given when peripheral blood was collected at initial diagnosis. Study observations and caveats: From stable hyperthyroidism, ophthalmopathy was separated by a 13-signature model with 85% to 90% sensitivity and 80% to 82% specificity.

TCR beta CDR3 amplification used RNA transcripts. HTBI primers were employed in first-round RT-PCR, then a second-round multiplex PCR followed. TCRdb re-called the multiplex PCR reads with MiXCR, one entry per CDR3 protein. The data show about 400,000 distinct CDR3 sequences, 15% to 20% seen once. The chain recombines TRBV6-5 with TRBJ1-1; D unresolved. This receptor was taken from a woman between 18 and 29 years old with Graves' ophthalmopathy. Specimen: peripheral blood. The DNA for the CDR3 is TGTGCCAGCAGACCGACGAACACTGAAGCTTTCTTT. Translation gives CASRPTNTEAFF.